This TCR beta chain was sequenced for a study of cytomegalovirus exposure and HLA in healthy donors. Germline lookup yields CDR1 SNHLY and CDR2 FYNNEI. CDR3 length: 14 amino acids. V shed 4 bases and J 6 bases; nucleotides not matched to a gene: 6. The primer mix had 60 Vbeta and 13 Jbeta primers. Assay used: immunoSEQ multiplex PCR; TCRdb lists only in-frame clones, some missing. The data hold fewer than 250,000 clones, with roughly 83% observed a single time. Specimen: PBMCs. The clonotype comes from a woman aged 50 to 60 in good health and CMV-seronegative. The chain is built from TRBV2 and TRBJ2-1; 7 bases agree with TRBD2. In DNA, the CDR3 is TGTGCCAGCAGTGGAGGACTAGTGTTCAATGAGCAGTTCTTC. It codes for CASSGGLVFNEQFF.